This passage covers 8 T cell receptor beta chains from one sample sequenced in a study of cytotoxic CD8 clonotypes in ibrutinib-treated CLL. Some clones are missing from TCRdb's copy, which holds only in-frame ones; the method was immunoSEQ multiplex PCR. The profile shows about 86,000 clones, more than 70% of them singletons. Sequences were derived from PBMCs, sampled before ibrutinib treatment. The receptors here all came from a human donor with chronic lymphocytic leukemia.

This clone was observed a single time. The rearrangement links TRBV19 to TRBJ1-1; TRBD1 might be the D (6 bases). This CDR3 region has 15 residues. The V and J ends lost 5 bases and 4 bases respectively, with 17 bases between them. CDR1 and CDR2 from the germline V gene are LNHDA and SQIVND (reference sequence). CDR3 nucleotide sequence: TGTGCCAGTAGTCCGTATGAGGGGGTCGTCACTGAAGCTTTCTTT. It translates to CASSPYEGVVTEAFF.

The rearrangement joins TRBV27 to TRBJ2-7; D not resolved. This CDR3 spans 15 amino acids. Germline V gene sequence: CDR1 MNHEY, CDR2 SMNVEV (reference sequence). The germline V and J ends were trimmed by 6 bases and 0 bases, with 15 bases remaining between them. The CDR3 spells CASSPGPAVSYEQYF. CDR3 DNA: TGTGCCAGCAGCCCCGGACCCGCGGTCTCCTACGAGCAGTACTTC.

The chain links TRBV5-8 to TRBJ1-3, with 7 bases identical to TRBD1. In germline, CDR1 is SGHTS, CDR2 YDEGEE. This CDR3 has 15 residues. V dropped 6 bases and J dropped 3; count of bases not matched to a gene: 9. CDR3: CASTPGWTGGNTIYF. DNA of the CDR3: TGTGCCAGCACCCCGGGGTGGACAGGTGGAAACACCATATATTTT.

The chain joins TRBV2 to TRBJ2-5; D gene unclear. V was clipped by 6 bases and J by 0 bases, with 11 bases between them. The CDR3 is 14 amino acids. Germline V CDR1 and CDR2: SNHLY, FYNNEI. CDR3 sequence: CASSDNLYQETQYF. CDR3 nucleotides: TGTGCCAGCAGCGACAACCTGTACCAAGAGACCCAGTACTTC.

This clone was seen a few times. The V call is TRBV7-2, the J call TRBJ1-4; D gene ambiguous. Germline assignment: CDR1 SGHTA and CDR2 FQGNSA. The CDR3 runs 14 residues. V lost 3 bases and J lost 3, with 8 bases in between. CDR3 coding DNA: TGTGCCAGCAGCTTGGGGAATGCTAATGAAAAACTGTTTTTT. Its translation: CASSLGNANEKLFF.

V gene TRBV6-5 combines with J gene TRBJ1-2; D unresolved. The V gene's germline CDR1 is MNHEY and CDR2 SVGAGI. The CDR3 is 15 amino acids. V lost 4 bases and J lost 2, with 14 bases in between. The CDR3 coding sequence is TGTGCCAGCAGTTGGCAGAAAAAATCAAACTATGGCTACACCTTC. Translated, it gives CASSWQKKSNYGYTF.

The rearrangement uses TRBV6-5 and TRBJ1-5; 9 bases fit TRBD1. This CDR3 spans 14 amino acids. Trimming at V came to 4 bases and at J to 6 bases, leaving 4 bases not matched to a gene. The germline V gene has CDR1 MNHEY and CDR2 SVGAGI. As DNA, the CDR3 is TGTGCCAGCAGTTTCAGACAGGGGGGTCAGCCCCAGCATTTT. It specifies CASSFRQGGQPQHF.

This clone was counted a few times. The likely explanation is a read error, given a far larger clone one base away. The chain is built from TRBV5-6 and TRBJ2-7; D possibly corresponds to TRBD1 (6 bases). This CDR3 has 15 amino acids. The germline CDR1 and CDR2 sequences are SGHDT and YYEEEE. The V and J ends lost 0 bases and 7 bases respectively, with 17 bases between them. In DNA, the CDR3 is TGTGCCAGCAGCTTGGAGGGGACAAGGTCGGGGGAGCAGTACTTC. It yields the protein CASSLEGTRSGEQYF.